The T cell receptor (beta chain) described here comes from a study of CD8+CD57+ T cells in acquired aplastic anemia. Study-level information: On average, sorted CD4+ and CD8+ cells gave approximately 3.1 ug of DNA. General study results and limits: Significance was not reached for CD8+ Simpson's diversity between patients and controls. Patients and controls turned out to have roughly 31 CD8+ CDR3 sequences in common.

Before being chosen for sequencing, patients had shown CD8+CD57+ cell expansion by flow cytometry. Among the patients, none had received any therapy at the time of blood sampling. Using genomic DNA as the template, TCR beta VDJ and CDR3 profiling was carried out. Each CDR3 protein is one row after TCRdb ran MiXCR on the reads. The repertoire includes approximately 170,000 distinct CDR3 sequences, over 40% of them detected once, and 2.5% to 4% sits in the top ten. Concerning this clonotype: Its antigen is unknown.

Between the trimmed V and J ends, which lost 2 bases and 5 bases, there was a span of 18 bases. There are 16 residues in the CDR3. CDR1 and CDR2 from the germline V gene are SGHVS and FNYEAQ. V and J are TRBV7-6 and TRBJ2-5, with D possibly TRBD2 on 5 matching bases. This clonotype was sampled from a human donor with aplastic anemia. The sequencing sample was made of sorted CD4+, CD8+, or CD8+CD57+ T cells (not recorded which) from PBMCs. This chain's CDR3 is CASSLWLLRGKETQYF. In DNA form, the CDR3 reads TGTGCCAGCAGCTTATGGCTCTTACGAGGGAAGGAGACCCAGTACTTC. The full variable domain, rest sourced from reference TRBV7-6 and TRBJ2-5, is GAGVSQSPRYKVTKRGQDVALRCDPISGHVSLYWYRQALGQGPEFLTYFNYEAQQDKSGLPNDRFSAERPEGSISTLTIQRTEQRDSAMYRCASSLWLLRGKETQYFGPGTRLLVL.